The 20 T cell receptor beta chains presented below share a single source sample, sequenced in a study of molecular identifiers for immune sequencing clone quantification. Via MiXCR, TCRdb re-called the PCR reads, giving one row per CDR3 protein. The sample consists of about 500,000 distinct CDR3 sequences, roughly 24% of them appearing once. Sequenced material: naive CD8+ T cells from blood, with Jurkat cell RNA spiked in. Sample subset: FACS-sorted CD8+CD4-CCR7+CD45RA+ naive T cells. The source is a human donor in good health. Some libraries in this study had Jurkat cell RNA spiked in.

The chain employs TRBV20-1 and TRBJ2-7; no definite D call. Germline CDR1 and CDR2: DFQATT and SNEGSKA (reference sequence). The CDR3 is 15 residues long. V was clipped by 6 bases and J by 4 bases, with 22 bases between them. The CDR3 region has the DNA TGCAGTGCCAGACGCCCGGACGCAGTATTATACGAGCAGTACTTC. Its translation is CSARRPDAVLYEQYF.

This clonotype was found many times. This chain joins TRBV28 and TRBJ2-3, with 10 positions matching TRBD2. The length of the CDR3 is 18 residues. The V and J ends lost 4 bases and 2 bases, in that order; junction bases with no gene match: 12. Germline V CDR1 and CDR2: MDHEN, SYDVKM. DNA for the CDR3: TGTGCCAGCAGTTCACCTGGGCTAGCGGGAGAGGACACAGATACGCAGTATTTT. This sequence encodes CASSSPGLAGEDTDTQYF.

The rearrangement uses TRBV6-5 and TRBJ2-1; D is unresolved. The CDR3 consists of 13 residues. The germline CDR1 and CDR2 sequences are MNHEY and SVGAGI. Trimming stripped 0 bases from V and 7 bases from J, with 7 bases between. CDR3 nucleotide sequence: TGTGCCAGCAGTTACTCATCACGGAATGAGCAGTTCTTC. Its translation: CASSYSSRNEQFF.

The table lists this clonotype with many counts. This chain connects TRBV6-5 to TRBJ1-2; D ambiguous. Germline values: CDR1 MNHEY, CDR2 SVGAGI. This CDR3 is 13 amino acids long. The ends were cut back, 6 bases at V and 3 bases at J, with 11 bases in the middle. Here the CDR3 reads CASRPTEHYGYTF. Here the CDR3 DNA reads TGTGCCAGCAGACCGACGGAGCACTATGGCTACACCTTC.

Comment on this clonotype: A read error may be the cause here, since a much bigger clone is one base away. This chain joins TRBV7-9 and TRBJ2-7; 7 bases agree with TRBD1. The CDR3 totals 14 residues. Germline V lookup: CDR1 SEHNR, CDR2 FQNEAQ (reference sequence). CDR3 amino acids: CASGFGTEASEQYF. CDR3 sequence (DNA): TGTGCCAGCGGCTTTGGGACAGAAGCTAGCGAGCAGTACTTC.

In the case of this clonotype: It is likely a read error, because the conserved phenylalanine at the end of the CDR3 is missing. The gene calls are TRBV4-1 and TRBJ2-3; the match to TRBD2 covers 8 bases. This CDR3 region has 15 residues. CDR1 is MGHRA, CDR2 YSYEKL, per germline. Trimming at V came to 0 bases and at J to 4 bases, leaving 3 bases not matched to a gene. The CDR3: CASSQDRGLADTQYL. CDR3 nucleotides: TGCGCCAGCAGCCAAGATAGGGGACTAGCAGATACGCAGTATCTT.

This clonotype was seen repeatedly, ten times or more. The chain recombines TRBV29-1 with TRBJ2-3, with 9 bases lining up with TRBD2. The CDR3 totals 15 residues. V lost 5 bases to trimming and J lost 3 bases; unmatched junction nucleotides: 9. Looked up from germline, CDR1 is SQVTM and CDR2 is ANQGSEA. The CDR3 loop is CSVSTIAGETDTQYF. The CDR3 bases are TGCAGCGTTTCTACCATAGCGGGAGAGACAGATACGCAGTATTTT.

In this sample, this clonotype turned up a few times. The chain recombines TRBV7-9 with TRBJ1-4; no clear D gene. CDR3 length: 16 residues. CDR1 and CDR2 from the germline V gene are SEHNR and FQNEAQ (reference sequence). Trimming left V 5 bases short and J 8 bases short, with 21 bases between. DNA for the CDR3: TGTGCCAGCAGCCCCATTCTCGGTTACCCCCAGGAAAAACTGTTTTTT. Translating it yields CASSPILGYPQEKLFF.

The genes are TRBV20-1 and TRBJ2-1; D gene unclear. V was shortened by 0 bases and J by 9 bases, with 12 bases between the two germline ends. This CDR3 comprises 13 residues. Per the germline V gene, CDR1 is DFQATT and CDR2 is SNEGSKA (reference sequence). The CDR3 loop reads CSAREGPTGEQFF. In DNA, the CDR3 is TGCAGTGCTAGAGAGGGCCCGACCGGTGAGCAGTTCTTC.

This rearrangement joins TRBV24-1 to TRBJ2-2; 11 nucleotides agree with TRBD2. Germline trimming cut 8 bases from V and 7 bases from J; bases unmatched to any gene: 5. Per germline, CDR1 KGHDR and CDR2 SFDVKD. The CDR3 has 14 residues. The CDR3 nucleotides are TGTGCCACCACGGGACTAGCGGATGGCGGGGAGCTGTTTTTT. Translation gives CATTGLADGGELFF.

This clonotype was seen at least ten times. The chain uses TRBV4-3 and TRBJ2-3; 7 bases match TRBD1. CDR1 LGHNA and CDR2 YSLEER come from the germline V gene. This CDR3 is 15 amino acids long. The junction had 4 bases not matched to a gene; V was cut back by 2 bases and J by 2 bases. CDR3 sequence (DNA): TGCGCCAGCAGCCAAATGACAGGGCCCACAGATACGCAGTATTTT. It is translated as CASSQMTGPTDTQYF.

The V gene is TRBV18, the J gene TRBJ1-3, with a tentative D call TRBD1 (6 bases). This CDR3 region has 16 residues. CDR1 is KGHSH and CDR2 is LQKENI in the germline V gene. The germline V and J ends were trimmed by 0 bases and 4 bases, with 13 bases remaining between them. The CDR3 region has the DNA TGTGCCAGCTCACCACCGACAGGAACCCTCGGAAACACCATATATTTT. It codes for CASSPPTGTLGNTIYF.

The chain couples TRBV12-3 or TRBV12-4 to TRBJ2-1; a weak D match, TRBD1 (6 bases). This CDR3 has 12 residues. DNA of the CDR3: TGTGCTATAACTCAGGGGTTGAATGAGCAGTTCTTC. The encoded protein is CAITQGLNEQFF.

V is TRBV25-1 and J is TRBJ2-7; D ambiguous. V lost 3 bases and J lost 2, with 5 bases in between. The CDR3 sequence is 12 residues long. Germline values: CDR1 MGHDK, CDR2 SYGVNS. The CDR3 sequence: CASSDATYEQYF. The CDR3 DNA reads as TGTGCCAGCAGTGACGCGACCTACGAGCAGTACTTC.

A single count supports this clonotype. A much more abundant neighbour one base away suggests this may be a read error. The gene calls are TRBV14 and TRBJ2-5; D might be TRBD1 or TRBD2, each matching 5 bases. Germline V CDR1 and CDR2: SGHDN, FVKESK. This CDR3 spans 18 amino acids. DNA for the CDR3: TGTGCCAGCGGCCAGGAACATGAGGGGCCGAATTATGAAGAGACCCAGTACTTC. Its protein is CASGQEHEGPNYEETQYF.

This clonotype appeared a few times. The chain recombines TRBV7-9 with TRBJ2-5; D may be TRBD1 or TRBD2 (5 bases each). Germline CDR1 SEHNR, CDR2 FQNEAQ (reference sequence). Deletions cut 3 bases from V and 4 bases from J, with 12 bases between. The CDR3 has 14 residues. DNA of the CDR3: TGTGCCAGCAGCTTCGGCACGGGGCTAGAGACCCAGTACTTC. Residues: CASSFGTGLETQYF.

The chain combines TRBV7-9 with TRBJ1-1, with 8 positions matching TRBD1. Germline V lookup: CDR1 SEHNR, CDR2 FQNEAQ (reference sequence). The trim removed 5 bases at V and 6 bases at J, leaving 11 bases unmatched. This CDR3 region has 15 residues. In DNA form, the CDR3 reads TGTGCCAGCAGCCCAGATACAGGGGGTTACGCTGAAGCTTTCTTT. Encoded protein: CASSPDTGGYAEAFF.

The CDR3 region is CASSPGQRTTYEQYF. As DNA, the CDR3 is TGCGCCAGCAGCCCCGGACAGCGGACCACCTACGAGCAGTACTTC. V usage is TRBV4-3 and J usage is TRBJ2-7; tentative D call: TRBD1 (6 bases). The ends were cut back, 4 bases at V and 2 bases at J, with 15 bases in the middle. CDR1 and CDR2 (germline): LGHNA, YSLEER. The CDR3 extends over 15 amino acids.

The chain uses TRBV19 and TRBJ2-1; D uncertain. Germline CDR1 is LNHDA and CDR2 is SQIVND (reference sequence). V was cut by 3 bases and J by 12 bases, with 9 bases left in between. This CDR3 comprises 11 residues. This CDR3 reads CASSMGNWQFF. The CDR3 nucleotides read TGTGCCAGTAGTATGGGGAATTGGCAGTTCTTC.

The V gene is TRBV7-8, the J gene TRBJ1-3; TRBD1 matches at 9 bases. V lost 5 bases and J lost 3; bases outside the gene matches: 11. Germline assignment: CDR1 SGHVS and CDR2 FQNEAQ. This CDR3 is 17 amino acids long. The CDR3 bases are TGTGCCAGCAGCGTCGGGACAGGGCTGGATGGTGGAAACACCATATATTTT. Amino acid sequence: CASSVGTGLDGGNTIYF.